Presented here are 9 T cell receptor beta chains from one specimen sequenced in a study of beta chain features in type 1 diabetes. No antigen is known for these receptors. The whole isolated RNA underwent reverse transcription, so sequencing captured expressed TCRB transcripts. Sequenced by immunoSEQ multiplex PCR; TCRdb stores in-frame clones only, minus some. The table records 150,000 to 190,000 clones, 10% of them present only once. General study results and limits: Shortening that was moderate but significant affected the TCRB CDR3s of Type 1 diabetes patients in all four CD4+ subsets.

The sequencing sample was made of central memory CD4+ T cells from blood. The receptors were sampled from a man younger than 45 with type 1 diabetes.

The rearrangement uses TRBV25-1 and TRBJ2-1, with TRBD1 matching 7 bases. Germline V gene lookup returns CDR1 MGHDK and CDR2 SYGVNS. J lost 0 bases, V lost 6 bases, and 8 bases had no gene match. The CDR3 has 16 residues. The CDR3 loop reads CASRGQFGVSYNEQFF. The CDR3 DNA reads TGTGCCAGCAGGGGACAGTTCGGGGTCTCCTACAATGAGCAGTTCTTC.

This clone was observed a handful of times. The chain has TRBV7-6 and TRBJ2-5, with 8 bases aligning to TRBD2. Germline CDR1 reads SGHVS; CDR2 reads FNYEAQ. The CDR3 has 14 amino acids. The V gene end was trimmed by 5 bases and the J gene end by 0 bases; junction bases not matched to a gene: 2. DNA for the CDR3: TGTGCCAGCAGCCCCGGGGGGGACCAAGAGACCCAGTACTTC. Protein: CASSPGGDQETQYF.

The rearrangement joins TRBV4-2 to TRBJ2-7; a weak D match, TRBD1 (6 bases). Germline V gene lookup returns CDR1 LGHNA and CDR2 YNFKEQ. V was cut by 0 bases and J by 5 bases, with 14 bases left in between. This CDR3 has 15 amino acids. The CDR3 DNA reads as TGTGCCAGCAGCCAAGATGGGGGCAGAGGAGACGAGCAGTACTTC. Translated, it gives CASSQDGGRGDEQYF.

The chain recombines TRBV7-2 with TRBJ2-5; D is unresolved. The germline gives CDR1 SGHTA, CDR2 FQGNSA. The CDR3 runs 16 residues. With 5 bases removed from V and 1 base from J, the gap between germline ends came to 17 bases. CDR3 nucleotides: TGTGCCAGCAGCCAAATGGCCCAGGCCGGCCAAGAGACCCAGTACTTC. Protein sequence: CASSQMAQAGQETQYF.

This clone was picked up a small number of times. This CDR3 reads CASSFGAAGSYEQYF. DNA of the CDR3: TGTGCCAGCAGTTTTGGAGCAGCCGGCTCCTACGAGCAGTACTTC. The V gene is TRBV28, the J gene TRBJ2-7; D is ambiguous. Germline lookup yields CDR1 MDHEN and CDR2 SYDVKM. CDR3 length: 15 amino acids. The V end lost 3 bases, the J end lost 0 bases, and 12 bases lay between the germline ends.

The chain employs TRBV19 and TRBJ1-1; 7 bases line up with TRBD1. CDR3 length equals 14 residues. J was trimmed by 5 bases and V by 9 bases; bases with no gene match: 12. CDR1 is LNHDA and CDR2 is SQIVND in the germline V gene (reference sequence). The CDR3 DNA sequence: TGTGCCAGCACGAAACAGGGGCATGGAACTGAAGCTTTCTTT. It specifies CASTKQGHGTEAFF. The whole variable domain, remainder taken from reference TRBV19 and TRBJ1-1, is DGGITQSPKYLFRKEGQNVTLSCEQNLNHDAMYWYRQDPGQGLRLIYYSQIVNDFQKGDIAEGYSVSREKKESFPLTVTSAQKNPTAFYLCASTKQGHGTEAFFGQGTRLTVV.

This clone showed up just a few times. The chain combines TRBV27 with TRBJ1-2, with TRBD1 as a possible D gene (5 bases). Deletions cut 6 bases from V and 9 bases from J, with 17 bases between. CDR1 and CDR2 (germline): MNHEY, SMNVEV (reference sequence). The CDR3 runs 13 residues. The CDR3 DNA reads TGTGCCAGCAGCCCTGGACACGGTTTGAGCTACACCTTC. It codes for CASSPGHGLSYTF.

This clone was found many times. The rearrangement uses TRBV5-1 and TRBJ2-1, with a tentative D call TRBD1 (8 bases). The germline CDR1 and CDR2 sequences are SGHRS and YFSETQ. The germline V and J ends were trimmed by 5 bases and 6 bases, with 27 bases remaining between them. This CDR3 has 18 amino acids. The CDR3 DNA reads as TGCGCCAGCAGAAAGGACAGGGCGAGGCGCGGGGGATTCAATGAGCAGTTCTTC. This translates into CASRKDRARRGGFNEQFF.

V usage is TRBV10-3 and J usage is TRBJ1-2; possibly TRBD1 for D (5 bases). Germline lookup yields CDR1 ENHRY and CDR2 SYGVKD. Deletions cut 0 bases from V and 14 bases from J, with 22 bases between. This CDR3 is 15 amino acids long. The CDR3 coding sequence is TGTGCCATCAGTGAGTCGGACGCAGTGGTGTCAGGGATTACCTTC. Translation gives CAISESDAVVSGITF.